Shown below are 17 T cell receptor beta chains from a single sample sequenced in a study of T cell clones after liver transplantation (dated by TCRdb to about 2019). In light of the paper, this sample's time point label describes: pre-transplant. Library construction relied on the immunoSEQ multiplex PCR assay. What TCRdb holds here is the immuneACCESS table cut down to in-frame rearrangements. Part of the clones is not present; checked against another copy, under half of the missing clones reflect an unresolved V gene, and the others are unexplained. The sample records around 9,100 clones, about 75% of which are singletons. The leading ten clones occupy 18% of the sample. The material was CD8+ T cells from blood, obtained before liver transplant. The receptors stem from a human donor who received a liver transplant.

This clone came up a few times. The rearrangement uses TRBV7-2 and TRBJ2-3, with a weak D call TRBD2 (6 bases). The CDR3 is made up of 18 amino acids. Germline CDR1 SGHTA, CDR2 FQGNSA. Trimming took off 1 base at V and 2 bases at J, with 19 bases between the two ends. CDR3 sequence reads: CASSLGESSAPFTDTQYF. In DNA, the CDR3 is TGTGCCAGCAGCTTAGGGGAGTCTAGCGCTCCCTTCACAGATACGCAGTATTTT.

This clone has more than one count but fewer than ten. The CDR3 sequence: CASSLRGYTEAFF. The DNA of the CDR3 is TGCGCCAGCAGCTTAAGGGGGTACACTGAAGCTTTCTTT. This chain joins TRBV5-1 and TRBJ1-1; TRBD1 is a possible D gene (6 bases). V shed 2 bases and J shed 3 bases, with 8 bases lying between them. The CDR3 runs to 13 residues. Germline-derived CDR1 and CDR2 are SGHRS and YFSETQ.

The CDR3 is CASTQGFPYEQYF. CDR3 coding DNA: TGTGCCAGCACACAGGGGTTTCCCTACGAGCAGTACTTC. J is TRBJ2-7 and V is TRBV27; 7 nucleotides align to TRBD1. CDR3 length: 13 residues. V was pared by 7 bases and J by 2 bases, with 5 bases of the junction left unmatched. Looked up from germline, CDR1 is MNHEY and CDR2 is SMNVEV (reference sequence).

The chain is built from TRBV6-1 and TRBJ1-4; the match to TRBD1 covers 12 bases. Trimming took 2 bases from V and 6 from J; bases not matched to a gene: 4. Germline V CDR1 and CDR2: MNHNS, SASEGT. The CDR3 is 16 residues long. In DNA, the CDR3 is TGTGCCAGCAGTGAACGGGACAGGGGGCGAGATGAAAAACTGTTTTTT. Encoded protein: CASSERDRGRDEKLFF.

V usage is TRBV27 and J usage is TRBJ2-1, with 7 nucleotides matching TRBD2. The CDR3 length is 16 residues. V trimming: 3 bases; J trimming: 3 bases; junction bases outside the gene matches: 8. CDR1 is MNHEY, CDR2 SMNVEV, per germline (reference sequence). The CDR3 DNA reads TGTGCCAGCAGTTTGACGCCTAGCGGATTCTACAATGAGCAGTTCTTC. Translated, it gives CASSLTPSGFYNEQFF.

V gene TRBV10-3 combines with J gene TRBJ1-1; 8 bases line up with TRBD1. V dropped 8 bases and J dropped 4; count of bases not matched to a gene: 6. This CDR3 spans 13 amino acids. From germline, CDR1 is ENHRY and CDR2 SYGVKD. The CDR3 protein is CAIGQGARTEAFF. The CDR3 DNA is TGTGCCATCGGTCAGGGGGCGCGCACTGAAGCTTTCTTT.

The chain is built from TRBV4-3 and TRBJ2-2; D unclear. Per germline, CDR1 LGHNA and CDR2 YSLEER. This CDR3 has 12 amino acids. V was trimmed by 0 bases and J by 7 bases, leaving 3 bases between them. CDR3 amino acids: CASSQDGGELFF. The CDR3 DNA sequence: TGCGCCAGCAGCCAAGACGGCGGGGAGCTGTTTTTT.

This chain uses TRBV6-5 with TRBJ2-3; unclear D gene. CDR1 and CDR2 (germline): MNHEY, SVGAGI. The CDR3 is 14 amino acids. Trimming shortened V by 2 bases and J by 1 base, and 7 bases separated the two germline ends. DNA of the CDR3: TGTGCCAGCAGTTACACCGACGGCACAGATACGCAGTATTTT. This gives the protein CASSYTDGTDTQYF.

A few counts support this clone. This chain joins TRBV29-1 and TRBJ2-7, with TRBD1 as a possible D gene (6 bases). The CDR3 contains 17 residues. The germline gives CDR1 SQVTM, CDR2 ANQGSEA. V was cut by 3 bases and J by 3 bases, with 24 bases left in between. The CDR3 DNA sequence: TGCAGCGTTGAGGGGCCGACAGGTACACCAAGAAACTACGAGCAGTACTTC. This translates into CSVEGPTGTPRNYEQYF.

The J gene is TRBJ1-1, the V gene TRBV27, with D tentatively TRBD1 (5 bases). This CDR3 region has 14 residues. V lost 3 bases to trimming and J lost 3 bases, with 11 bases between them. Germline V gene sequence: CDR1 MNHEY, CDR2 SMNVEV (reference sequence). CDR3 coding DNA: TGTGCCAGCAGTTTCGCCATGGGGGACACTGAAGCTTTCTTT. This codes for CASSFAMGDTEAFF.

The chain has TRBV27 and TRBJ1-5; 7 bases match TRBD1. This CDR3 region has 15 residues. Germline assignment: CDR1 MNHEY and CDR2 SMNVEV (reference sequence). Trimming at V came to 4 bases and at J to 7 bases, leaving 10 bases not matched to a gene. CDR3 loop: CASSSTGVGEQPQHF. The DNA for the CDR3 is TGTGCCAGCAGTTCTACAGGGGTTGGGGAACAGCCCCAGCATTTT.

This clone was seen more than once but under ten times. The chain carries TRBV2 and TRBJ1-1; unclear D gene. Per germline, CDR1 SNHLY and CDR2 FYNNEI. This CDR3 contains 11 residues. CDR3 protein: CVGISNTEAFF. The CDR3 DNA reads TGTGTCGGAATTAGTAACACTGAAGCTTTCTTT. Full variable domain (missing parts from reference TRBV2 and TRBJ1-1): EPEVTQTPSHQVTQMGQEVILRCVPISNHLYFYWYRQILGQKVEFLVSFYNNEISEKSEIFDDQFSVERPDGSNFTLKIRSTKLEDSAMYFCVGISNTEAFFGQGTRLTVV.

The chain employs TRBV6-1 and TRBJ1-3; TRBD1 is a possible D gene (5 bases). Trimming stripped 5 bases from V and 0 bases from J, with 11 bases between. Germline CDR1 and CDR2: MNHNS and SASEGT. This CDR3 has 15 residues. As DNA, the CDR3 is TGTGCCAGCAGTTCCCAGGGAAGCTCTGGAAACACCATATATTTT. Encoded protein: CASSSQGSSGNTIYF.

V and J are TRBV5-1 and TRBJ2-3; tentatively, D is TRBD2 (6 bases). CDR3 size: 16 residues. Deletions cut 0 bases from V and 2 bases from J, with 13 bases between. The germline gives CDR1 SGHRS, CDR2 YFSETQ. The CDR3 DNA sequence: TGCGCCAGCAGCTTGGTTACGGGGGACCCCACAGATACGCAGTATTTT. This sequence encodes CASSLVTGDPTDTQYF.

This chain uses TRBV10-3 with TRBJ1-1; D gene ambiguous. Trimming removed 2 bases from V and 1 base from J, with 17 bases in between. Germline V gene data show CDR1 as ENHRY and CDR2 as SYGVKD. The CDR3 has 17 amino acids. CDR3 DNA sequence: TGTGCCATCAGTGAGATTTCGGCTCGGGTCGGGAACACTGAAGCTTTCTTT. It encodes CAISEISARVGNTEAFF.

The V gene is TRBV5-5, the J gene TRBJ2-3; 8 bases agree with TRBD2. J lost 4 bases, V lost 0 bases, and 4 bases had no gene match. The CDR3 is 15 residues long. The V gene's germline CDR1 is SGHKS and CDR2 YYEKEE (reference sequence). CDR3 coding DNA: TGTGCCAGCAGCTTGGGCGGGAGGTTCGCAGATACGCAGTATTTT. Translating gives CASSLGGRFADTQYF.

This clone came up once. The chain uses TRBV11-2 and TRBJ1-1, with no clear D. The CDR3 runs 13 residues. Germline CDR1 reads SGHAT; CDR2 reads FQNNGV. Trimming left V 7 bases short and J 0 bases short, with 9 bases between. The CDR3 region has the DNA TGTGCCAGCACCGCAGAGCTGAACACTGAAGCTTTCTTT. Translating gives CASTAELNTEAFF.